This T cell receptor beta chain was captured in a study of control samples from healthy donors and cancer patients. TCRdb's copy holds only in-frame clones and misses some; the assay was immunoSEQ multiplex PCR. Of over 200,000 clones in the sample, approximately 80% were seen once. The CDR3 has 13 amino acids. The V end lost 1 base, the J end lost 3 bases, and 6 bases lay between the germline ends. Germline values: CDR1 LGHDT, CDR2 YNNKEL (reference sequence). Material: PBMCs. J is TRBJ1-2 and V is TRBV3-1 (or the pseudogene TRBV3-2); no clear D. The TCR was taken from a woman aged 60-70 years with lung cancer. CDR3 residues: CASSQGRHYGYTF. CDR3 nucleotides: TGTGCCAGCAGCCAAGGGAGGCACTATGGCTACACCTTC.